The 2 T cell receptor beta chains presented below share a single source sample, sequenced in a study of T cells in Graves' hyperthyroidism and ophthalmopathy. RNA transcripts gave rise to amplified TCR beta CDR3 regions. The HTBI primer set was used in a first-round RT-PCR of the TCR CDR3. TCRdb called the multiplex PCR reads again in MiXCR, with one record for every CDR3 protein. This sample has around 620,000 distinct CDR3 sequences; 15% to 20% occur once, and the top ten carry about 3.8%. Source material: blood. The source of these receptors is a woman in her twenties or thirties with Graves' hyperthyroidism.

The V gene is TRBV18, the J gene TRBJ2-7; D may be TRBD1 (6 bases). With 6 bases removed from V and 5 bases from J, the gap between germline ends came to 17 bases. Germline V gives CDR1 KGHSH, CDR2 LQKENI. This CDR3 spans 14 amino acids. The DNA for the CDR3 is TGTGCCAGCTCCCCCAGGGGTCAGAGCAACGAGCAGTACTTC. Protein: CASSPRGQSNEQYF.

This chain connects TRBV6-1 to TRBJ1-2; D is unresolved. Between the trimmed V and J ends, which lost 5 bases and 0 bases, there was a span of 16 bases. This CDR3 comprises 16 residues. The germline V gene encodes CDR1 MNHNS and CDR2 SASEGT. CDR3 sequence: CASSHRPPTSNYGYTF. CDR3 bases: TGTGCCAGCAGTCACCGACCCCCTACTTCTAACTATGGCTACACCTTC.